This T cell receptor beta chain was identified in a study of shared clonotypes between healthy human individuals. For the study at large: Plates per donor: three CD4 naive, three CD4 memory, two CD8 naive, one CD8 memory.

CDR1 LNHDA and CDR2 SQIVND come from the germline V gene (reference sequence). Deletions cut 3 bases from V and 4 bases from J, with 19 bases between. The CDR3 runs 17 residues. Points on this clone: What it binds is not known.

Per the authors' pipeline: Quality scores were absent from the junction-only immunoSEQ sequences, so filtering differed. The method was immunoSEQ multiplex PCR; TCRdb's version includes in-frame clones alone and lacks a portion of them. V and J calls and clone size are those listed in that table; D and trimming were worked out from the DNA. Among about 2,200,000 clones listed, under 95% were seen once. Positively selected for CCR7, the CD45RO-negative cells used as naive CD8 cells excluded terminally differentiated effector memory CD45RA+ cells. General study findings and limits: Naive CD4 clonotypes overlapped across a few donors at around 4.7%. The diversity represented, both genetic and in exposure history, was limited by few donors.

J is TRBJ1-5 and V is TRBV19; perhaps TRBD1 as D (5 bases). Sample: naive CD8+ T cells from PBMCs. This clonotype was obtained from a man in his late teens or twenties in good health. Some clones in this sample may be carry-over from other donors' samples. This chain's CDR3 is CASSIFGGDGWNQPQHF. CDR3 nucleotide sequence: TGTGCCAGTAGTATTTTCGGAGGGGACGGTTGGAATCAGCCCCAGCATTTT.